Listed below are T cell receptor beta chains from one sample, sequenced in a study of early T cells in non-severe SARS-CoV-2 infection. A single record per CDR3 protein comes from TCRdb applying MiXCR to the 5' RACE reads. The sample lists tens of thousands of distinct CDR3 sequences, more than 4.5% occurring once. The material sequenced was whole blood. Every receptor here comes from an adult who was a healthcare worker with PCR-confirmed SARS-CoV-2 infection or an uninfected control (not recorded which). Each CDR3 is given with its conserved first and last residue. A D gene is named only where the DNA matches it firmly. Some rows mark clone size as missing; the rest say once, few, many or name a class of expanded clone.

>TRBJ1-1|many|TRBV9|-|15
TGTGCCAGCAGCCCAGGACCCGGGGGGAGCACTGAAGCTTTCTTT
CASSPGPGGSTEAFF
>TRBJ2-3|-|TRBV3-2|-|12
TGTGCCAGCAGCCGAGCCAAACGTACGCAGTATTTT
CASSRAKRTQYF
>TRBJ1-2|few|TRBV5-1|-|13
TGCGCCAGCAGCTTGGAGATCGGCTATGGCTACACCTTC
CASSLEIGYGYTF
>TRBJ2-1|few|TRBV2|-|15
TGTGCCAGCAGGCCGGGACGATCGGGCTACAATGAGCAGTTCTTC
CASRPGRSGYNEQFF
>TRBJ2-1|few|TRBV6-2/TRBV6-3|-|15
TGTGCCAGCAGTTACAGGGGGGTTTCCTACAATGAGCAGTTCTTC
CASSYRGVSYNEQFF
>TRBJ2-3|-|TRBV7-2|TRBD2|15
TGTGCCAGCAGCTTAGTAGCGGGAGCGGCAGATACGCAGTATTTT
CASSLVAGAADTQYF
>TRBJ1-4|-|TRBV28|-|15
TGTGCCAGCAGTTTTCCGGGGCGGCTAAATGAAAAACTGTTTTTT
CASSFPGRLNEKLFF
>TRBJ1-1|-|TRBV4-3|-|13
TGCGCCAGCAGCCAAGCCGGGCGGACTGAAGCTTTCTTT
CASSQAGRTEAFF
>TRBJ1-2|many|TRBV2|-|16
TGTGCCAGCAGTCGACCTACCCTCAGGGGAAACTATGGCTACACCTTC
CASSRPTLRGNYGYTF
>TRBJ1-6|few|TRBV12-3/TRBV12-4|TRBD1|14
TGTGCCAGCAGGAGGGGACAGGGGAGGCCACCCCTCCACTTT
CASRRGQGRPPLHF
>TRBJ1-4|-|TRBV29-1|-|13
TGCAGCGGGGGGGCAGGGTTCGATGAAAAACTGTTTTTT
CSGGAGFDEKLFF
>TRBJ2-5|few|TRBV5-1|-|16
TGCGCCAGCAGCTTGATCCCAAAAGGGAACCAAGAGACCCAGTACTTC
CASSLIPKGNQETQYF
>TRBJ1-2|many|TRBV9|-|13
TGTGCCAGCAGCGTAGTCGCTCTCAGTGGCTACACCTTC
CASSVVALSGYTF
>TRBJ1-1|many|TRBV4-1|-|16
TGCGCCAGCAGCCAAGATAGAGGAGGGACCTACACTGAAGCTTTCTTT
CASSQDRGGTYTEAFF
>TRBJ2-5|few|TRBV29-1|TRBD1|13
TGCAGCGTTGAACAGGGGGCAGGGGAGACCCAGTACTTC
CSVEQGAGETQYF
>TRBJ1-3|many|TRBV13|-|12
TGTGCCAGCAGCTTTGCTGGAAACACCATATATTTT
CASSFAGNTIYF
>TRBJ2-6|-|TRBV12-3/TRBV12-4|-|17
TGTGCCAGCAGTTCCGGACAGACACGCTCTGGGGCCAACGTCCTGACTTTC
CASSSGQTRSGANVLTF
>TRBJ1-5|many|TRBV19|-|15
TGTGCCAGTAGTGGAAGGGGGGCGAACAATCAGCCCCAGCATTTT
CASSGRGANNQPQHF
>TRBJ1-1|many|TRBV29-1|TRBD1|15
TGCAGCGGCGCATTATCCCGGGACAGGAACACTGAAGCTTTCTTT
CSGALSRDRNTEAFF
>TRBJ1-4|many|TRBV6-1|TRBD1|13
TGTGCCAGCAGTCGGACAGGGAATGAAAAACTGTTTTTT
CASSRTGNEKLFF
>TRBJ1-5|many|TRBV6-1|-|15
TGTGCCAGCAGTGATGCGAGGGGCAAAAATCAGCCCCAGCATTTT
CASSDARGKNQPQHF
>TRBJ1-4|-|TRBV20-1|-|15
TGCAGTGCTAGAGATCTGGGCAGGGCGACTGAAAAACTGTTTTTT
CSARDLGRATEKLFF
>TRBJ1-2|many|TRBV7-9|-|14
TGTGCCAGCAGCTTAAGTCAGGCTAACTATGGCTACACCTTC
CASSLSQANYGYTF
>TRBJ2-2|-|TRBV12-3/TRBV12-4|-|11
TGTGCCAGCAGTTTCGGGGTGGAGCTGTTTTTT
CASSFGVELFF
>TRBJ1-2|-|TRBV19|TRBD1|15
TGTGCCAGTAGGATGGACAGGGGATTTGCTGATGGCTACACCTTC
CASRMDRGFADGYTF
>TRBJ1-1|many|TRBV5-5|-|18
TGTGCCAGCAGCTTGGATCCGTGGAGATTGGAAGTGAACACTGAAGCTTTCTTT
CASSLDPWRLEVNTEAFF
>TRBJ2-5|-|TRBV6-1|-|12
TGTGCCAGCAGTGAAGCAGGGTCGACCCAGTACTTC
CASSEAGSTQYF
>TRBJ2-2|-|TRBV12-3/TRBV12-4|-|15
TGTGCCAGCAGTTTGGGGGATCTTAACACCGGGGAGCTGTTTTTT
CASSLGDLNTGELFF
>TRBJ1-5|many|TRBV7-8|-|14
TGTGCCAGCAGCTTAGCTGGGGAGAATCAGCCCCAGCATTTT
CASSLAGENQPQHF
>TRBJ2-1|many|TRBV4-3|TRBD2|18
TGCGCCAGCAGCCCGAGGACTAGCGGGAGCGGATCCTACAATGAGCAGTTCTTC
CASSPRTSGSGSYNEQFF
>TRBJ1-2|many|TRBV29-1|-|15
TGCAGCGTGGGGGGGCGAGGACGACTGGACTATGGCTACACCTTC
CSVGGRGRLDYGYTF
>TRBJ2-6|many|TRBV20-1|TRBD1|17
TGCAGTGCTGGTAGGGACAGGTCTCCCTCTGGGGCCAACGTCCTGACTTTC
CSAGRDRSPSGANVLTF
>TRBJ2-1|many|TRBV2|-|16
TGTGCCAGCAGTGAGAGGTGGGGGGACGCCTACAATGAGCAGTTCTTC
CASSERWGDAYNEQFF
>TRBJ1-3|-|TRBV29-1|-|12
TGCAGCGTTGATCAGGGTGGAAACACCATATATTTT
CSVDQGGNTIYF
>TRBJ1-1|many|TRBV20-1|-|11
TGCAGTGCGCGTAGGGAGTCTGAAGCTTTCTTT
CSARRESEAFF
>TRBJ2-3|many|TRBV24-1|-|14
TGTGCCACCAGTGATTTATACGGCACAGATACGCAGTATTTT
CATSDLYGTDTQYF
>TRBJ1-6|few|TRBV2|TRBD1|13
TGTGCCAGCGGGGACAGGGCTAATTCACCCCTCCACTTT
CASGDRANSPLHF
>TRBJ1-1|-|TRBV5-4|-|14
TGTGCCAGCAGCTCTGATCCCGGAAACACTGAAGCTTTCTTT
CASSSDPGNTEAFF
>TRBJ2-7|-|TRBV12-3/TRBV12-4|TRBD2|14
TGTGCCAGCAGTTTTTTTGCGGGAGGGGACGAGCAGTACTTC
CASSFFAGGDEQYF
>TRBJ1-1|-|TRBV6-5|-|13
TGTGCCAGCAGTCCCCGCAGGAACACTGAAGTTTTCTTT
CASSPRRNTEVFF
>TRBJ2-7|many|TRBV19|TRBD1|15
TGTGCCAGTAGTGACTGGGGACAGGCCTCCTACGAGCAGTACTTC
CASSDWGQASYEQYF
>TRBJ2-7|few|TRBV11-2|-|13
TGTGCCAGCAGCGGACGGGGTTCCTACGAGCAGTACTTC
CASSGRGSYEQYF
>TRBJ1-2|many|TRBV6-5|TRBD1|17
TGTGCCAGCAGGCAATCGGGACAGGGACTGCCTAACTATGGCTACACCTTC
CASRQSGQGLPNYGYTF
>TRBJ2-7|few|TRBV7-2|-|19
TGTGCCAGCAGCTTACCTAATCACCCTGGTGGGGCAGAGGGTTACGAGCAGTACTTC
CASSLPNHPGGAEGYEQYF
>TRBJ2-1|-|TRBV7-2|-|14
TGTGCCAGCAGCTTAGCGCAGGGGCTAAATGAGCAGTTCTTC
CASSLAQGLNEQFF